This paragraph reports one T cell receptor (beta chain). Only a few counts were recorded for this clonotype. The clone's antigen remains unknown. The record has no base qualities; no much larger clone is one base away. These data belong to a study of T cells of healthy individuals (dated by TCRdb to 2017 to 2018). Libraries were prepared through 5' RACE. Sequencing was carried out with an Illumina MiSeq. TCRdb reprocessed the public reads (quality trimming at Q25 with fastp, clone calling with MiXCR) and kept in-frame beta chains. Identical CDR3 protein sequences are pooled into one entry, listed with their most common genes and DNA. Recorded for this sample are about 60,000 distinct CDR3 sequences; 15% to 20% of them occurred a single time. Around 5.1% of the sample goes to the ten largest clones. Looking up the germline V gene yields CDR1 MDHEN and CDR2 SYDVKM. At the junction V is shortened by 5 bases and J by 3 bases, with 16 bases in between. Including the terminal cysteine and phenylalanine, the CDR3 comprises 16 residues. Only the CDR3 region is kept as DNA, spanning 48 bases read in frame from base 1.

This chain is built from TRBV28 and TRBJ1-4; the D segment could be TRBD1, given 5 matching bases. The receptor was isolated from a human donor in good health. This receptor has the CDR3 CASSPRQPGANEKLFF. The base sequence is TGTGCCAGCAGTCCACGACAGCCTGGGGCTAATGAAAAACTGTTTTTT.